These 7 T cell receptor beta chains were all obtained from the same sample, sequenced in a study of blood T cell repertoires in COVID-19. The protocol was immunoSEQ multiplex PCR, while the TCRdb copy is restricted to in-frame clones and leaves out a portion. This repertoire shows over 200,000 clones, more than 80% found once; its top ten account for 2% to 3%. The sample comprised peripheral blood. The origin of the receptors is a man aged 25-45 years with COVID-19, enrolled during active disease.

The V call is TRBV25-1, the J call TRBJ1-5; TRBD1 agrees at 9 bases. The CDR3 covers 15 residues. Germline V gene lookup returns CDR1 MGHDK and CDR2 SYGVNS. J lost 4 bases, V lost 1 base, and 2 bases had no gene match. The CDR3 DNA reads TGTGCCAGCAGTGAATCCGGGACAGGGAATCAGCCCCAGCATTTT. As protein: CASSESGTGNQPQHF.

CDR3 region: CASIGTALSGNTIYF. CDR3 DNA sequence: TGCGCCAGCATTGGGACAGCACTCTCTGGAAACACCATATATTTT. The genes are TRBV10-1 and TRBJ1-3, with 7 bases that match TRBD1. CDR3 size: 15 residues. The junction had 6 bases not matched to a gene; V was cut back by 7 bases and J by 0 bases. Germline V lookup: CDR1 WNHNN, CDR2 SYGVQD (reference sequence).

The chain links TRBV19 to TRBJ1-4; D gene ambiguous. The length of the CDR3 is 11 residues. Germline CDR1 reads LNHDA; CDR2 reads SQIVND (reference sequence). Trimming removed 2 bases at V and 14 bases at J, with 9 bases between. The CDR3 coding sequence is TGTGCCAGTAGTATATCGAACTCTCTGTTTTTT. It specifies CASSISNSLFF.

This clone was picked up one time. The chain employs TRBV7-6 and TRBJ1-2; 9 bases are shared with TRBD1. The CDR3 loop spans 15 amino acids. V trimming: 2 bases; J trimming: 3 bases; junction bases outside the gene matches: 4. CDR1 and CDR2 (germline): SGHVS, FNYEAQ. CDR3 residues: CASSLTGGSDYGYTF. The CDR3 nucleotides are TGTGCCAGCAGCTTAACAGGGGGCTCCGACTATGGCTACACCTTC.

This chain's CDR3 is CAWSPGTGGPDTQYF. The CDR3 bases are TGTGCCTGGAGCCCCGGGACAGGGGGCCCAGATACGCAGTATTTT. This sequence joins TRBV30 and TRBJ2-3; 12 positions match TRBD1. This CDR3 contains 15 residues. V shed 3 bases, J shed 4 bases, and the junction held 5 bases outside the gene matches. Germline CDR1 and CDR2: GTSNPN and SVGIG (reference sequence).

This CDR3 is CASSQDQDWSEQYF. The CDR3 DNA reads TGCGCCAGCAGCCAGGACCAGGACTGGTCCGAGCAGTACTTC. The chain uses TRBV4-3 and TRBJ2-7; the D gene is possibly TRBD2 (5 bases). The CDR3 loop spans 14 amino acids. The germline V gene encodes CDR1 LGHNA and CDR2 YSLEER. Trimming cost V 3 bases and J 6 bases, with 15 bases left between them.

The sample holds one count of this clone. This chain connects TRBV30 to TRBJ2-4, with D perhaps TRBD1 (6 bases). CDR3 length: 16 residues. Trimming took 3 bases from V and 0 from J, leaving 15 bases between them. CDR1 is GTSNPN and CDR2 is SVGIG in the germline V gene (reference sequence). CDR3 residues: CAWSPRTALAKNIQYF. The CDR3 bases are TGTGCCTGGAGCCCCCGGACAGCCTTAGCCAAAAACATTCAGTACTTC.